The entry below gives a single TCR beta chain sequence along with its context. Its antigen is not known. These data come from a study of T cells in Graves' hyperthyroidism and ophthalmopathy. Study context: Initial diagnosis, before any treatment, was when peripheral blood was collected.

CDR3 length: 13 residues. Germline V gene sequence: CDR1 MGHDK, CDR2 SYGVNS. The J segment lost 11 bases and the V segment lost 6 bases, leaving 6 bases of the junction unmatched. Study results and limitations: The model predicted ophthalmopathy a median roughly six months before onset.

Each person with ophthalmopathy scored at least 3 on the Clinical Activity Score, reached NOSPECS grade 4 or higher, and had been ill under 3 months. Criteria for exclusion of patients were uncontrolled infection, other autoimmune disease, pregnancy or lactation. Template material for amplifying TCR beta CDR3 regions consisted of RNA transcripts. HTBI primers were the set used in a first-round RT-PCR of the TCR CDR3. MiXCR was run by TCRdb on the multiplex PCR reads, yielding one entry per CDR3 protein. The data show hundreds of thousands of distinct CDR3 sequences, about 15% seen once. The TCR originated in a woman under 30 with Graves' ophthalmopathy. The V gene is TRBV25-1, the J gene TRBJ1-6, with 8 bases fitting TRBD1. The sample taken for sequencing was blood. The CDR3 is CASREDRATPLHF. DNA of the CDR3: TGTGCCAGCAGAGAGGACAGGGCAACACCCCTCCACTTT.